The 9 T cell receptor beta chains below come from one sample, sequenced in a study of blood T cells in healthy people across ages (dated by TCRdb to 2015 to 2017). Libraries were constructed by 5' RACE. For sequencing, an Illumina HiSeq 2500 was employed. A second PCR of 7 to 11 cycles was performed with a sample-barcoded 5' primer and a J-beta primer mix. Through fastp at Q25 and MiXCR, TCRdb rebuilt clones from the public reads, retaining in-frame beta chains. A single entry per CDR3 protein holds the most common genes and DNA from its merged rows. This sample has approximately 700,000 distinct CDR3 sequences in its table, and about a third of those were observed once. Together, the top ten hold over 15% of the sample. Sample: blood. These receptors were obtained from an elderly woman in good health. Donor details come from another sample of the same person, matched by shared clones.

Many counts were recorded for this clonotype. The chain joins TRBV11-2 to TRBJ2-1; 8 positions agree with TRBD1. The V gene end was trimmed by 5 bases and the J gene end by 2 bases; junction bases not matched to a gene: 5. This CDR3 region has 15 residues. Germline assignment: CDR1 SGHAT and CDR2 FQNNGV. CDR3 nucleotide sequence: TGTGCCAGCAGCAAAGACAGGGGTACCTACAATGAGCAGTTCTTC. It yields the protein CASSKDRGTYNEQFF.

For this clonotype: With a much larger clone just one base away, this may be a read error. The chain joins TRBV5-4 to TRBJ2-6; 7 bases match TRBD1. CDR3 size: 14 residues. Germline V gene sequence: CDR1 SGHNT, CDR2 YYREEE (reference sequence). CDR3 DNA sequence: TGTGCCAGCTCCACAACAGAGGGGGCCAACGCCCTGACTTTC. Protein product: CASSTTEGANALTF. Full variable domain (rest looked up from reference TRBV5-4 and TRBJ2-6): ETGVTQSPTHLIKTRGQQVTLRCSSQSGHNTVSWYQQALGQGPQFIFQYYREEENGRGNFPPRFSGLQFPNYSSELNVNALELDDSALYLCASSTTEGANALTFGAGSRLTVL.

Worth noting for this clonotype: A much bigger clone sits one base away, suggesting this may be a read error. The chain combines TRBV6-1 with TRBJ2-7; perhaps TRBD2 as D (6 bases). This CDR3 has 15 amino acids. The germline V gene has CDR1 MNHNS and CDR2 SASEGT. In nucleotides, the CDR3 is TGTGCCGGCAGTGTGGAGGGACTCGGCTCCTACGAGCAGTACTTC. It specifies CAGSVEGLGSYEQYF.

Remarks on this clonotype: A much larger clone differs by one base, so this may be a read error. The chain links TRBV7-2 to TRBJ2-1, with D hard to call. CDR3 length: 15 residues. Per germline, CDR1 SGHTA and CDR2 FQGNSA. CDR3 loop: CAGSLRDSAYNEQFF. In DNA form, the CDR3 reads TGTGCCGGCAGCCTACGAGACTCAGCCTACAATGAGCAGTTCTTC.

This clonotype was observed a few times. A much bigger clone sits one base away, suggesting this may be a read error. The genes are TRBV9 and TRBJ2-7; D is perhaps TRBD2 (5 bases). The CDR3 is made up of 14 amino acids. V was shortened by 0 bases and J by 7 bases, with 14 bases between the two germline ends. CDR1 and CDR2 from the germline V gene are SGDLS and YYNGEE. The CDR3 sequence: CASSVVTRESEQYF. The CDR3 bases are TGTGCCAGCAGCGTAGTTACGAGGGAGAGTGAGCAGTACTTC.

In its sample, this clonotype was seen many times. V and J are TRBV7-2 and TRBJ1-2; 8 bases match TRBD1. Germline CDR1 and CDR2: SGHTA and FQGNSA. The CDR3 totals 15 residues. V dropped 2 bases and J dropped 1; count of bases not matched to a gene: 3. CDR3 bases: TGTGCCAGCAGCTTACCAGGGGGCATTAACTATGGCTACACCTTC. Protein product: CASSLPGGINYGYTF.

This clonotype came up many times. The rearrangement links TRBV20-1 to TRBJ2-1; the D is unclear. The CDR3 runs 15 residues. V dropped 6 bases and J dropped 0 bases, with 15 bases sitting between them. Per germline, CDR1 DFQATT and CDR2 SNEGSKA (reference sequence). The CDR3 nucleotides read TGCAGTGCGAGAACTACGGTGTTCTCCTACAATGAGCAGTTCTTC. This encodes CSARTTVFSYNEQFF.

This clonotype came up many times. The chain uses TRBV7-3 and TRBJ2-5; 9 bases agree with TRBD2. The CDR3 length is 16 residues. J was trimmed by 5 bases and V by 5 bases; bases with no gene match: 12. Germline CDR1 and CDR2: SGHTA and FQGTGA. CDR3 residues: CASSLLGAGGQETQYF. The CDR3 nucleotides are TGTGCCAGCAGCCTACTAGGGGCGGGGGGGCAGGAGACCCAGTACTTC.

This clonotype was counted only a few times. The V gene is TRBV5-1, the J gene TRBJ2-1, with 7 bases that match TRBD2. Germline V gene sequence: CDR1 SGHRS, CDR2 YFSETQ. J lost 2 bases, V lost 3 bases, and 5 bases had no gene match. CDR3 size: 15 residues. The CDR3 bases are TGCGCCAGCAGCTCCGCGGGGGAGCCCTACAATGAGCAGTTCTTC. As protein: CASSSAGEPYNEQFF.